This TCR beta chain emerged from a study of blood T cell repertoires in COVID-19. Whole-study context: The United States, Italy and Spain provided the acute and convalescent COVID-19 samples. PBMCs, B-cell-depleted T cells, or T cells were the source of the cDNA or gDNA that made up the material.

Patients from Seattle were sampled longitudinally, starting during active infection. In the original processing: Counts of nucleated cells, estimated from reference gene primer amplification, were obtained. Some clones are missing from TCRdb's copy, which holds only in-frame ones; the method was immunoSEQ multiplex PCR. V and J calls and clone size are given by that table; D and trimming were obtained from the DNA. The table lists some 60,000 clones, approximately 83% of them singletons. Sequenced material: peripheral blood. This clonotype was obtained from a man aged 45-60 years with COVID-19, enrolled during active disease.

CDR3 in amino acids: CASRLAEGAQFF. DNA for the CDR3: TGTGCCAGCAGACTGGCGGAGGGAGCACAGTTCTTC. The chain has TRBV11-2 and TRBJ2-1; D is possibly TRBD2 (6 bases). The germline V gene has CDR1 SGHAT and CDR2 FQNNGV. The CDR3 loop spans 12 amino acids. V was shortened by 6 bases and J by 13 bases, with 16 bases between the two germline ends.